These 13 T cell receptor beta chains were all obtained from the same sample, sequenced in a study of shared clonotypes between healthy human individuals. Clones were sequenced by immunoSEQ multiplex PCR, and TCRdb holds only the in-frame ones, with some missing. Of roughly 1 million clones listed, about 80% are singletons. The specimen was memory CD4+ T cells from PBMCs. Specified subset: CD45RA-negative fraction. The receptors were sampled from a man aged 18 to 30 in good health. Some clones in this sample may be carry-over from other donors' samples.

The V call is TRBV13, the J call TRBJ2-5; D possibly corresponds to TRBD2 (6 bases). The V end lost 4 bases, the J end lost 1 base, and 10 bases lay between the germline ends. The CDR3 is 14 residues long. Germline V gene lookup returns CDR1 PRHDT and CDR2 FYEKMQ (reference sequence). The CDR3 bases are TGTGCCAGCAGCTCGCGGGGCATCCAAGAGACCCAGTACTTC. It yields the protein CASSSRGIQETQYF.

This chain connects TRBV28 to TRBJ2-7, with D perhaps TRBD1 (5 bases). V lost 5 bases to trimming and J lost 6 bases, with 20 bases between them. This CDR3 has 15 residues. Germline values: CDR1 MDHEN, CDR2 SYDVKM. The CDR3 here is CASSPRTSGYIEQYF. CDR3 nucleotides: TGTGCCAGCAGTCCTAGGACATCAGGGTATATCGAGCAGTACTTC.

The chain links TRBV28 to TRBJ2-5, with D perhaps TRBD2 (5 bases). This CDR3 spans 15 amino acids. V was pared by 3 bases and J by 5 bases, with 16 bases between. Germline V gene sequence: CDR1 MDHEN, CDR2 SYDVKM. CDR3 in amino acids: CASSFSGKVGETQYF. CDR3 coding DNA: TGTGCCAGCAGTTTCTCCGGGAAGGTGGGCGAGACCCAGTACTTC.

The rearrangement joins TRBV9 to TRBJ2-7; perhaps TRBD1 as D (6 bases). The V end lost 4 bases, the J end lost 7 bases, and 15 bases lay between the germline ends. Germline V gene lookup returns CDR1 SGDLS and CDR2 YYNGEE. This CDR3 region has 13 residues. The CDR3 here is CASSTPPGTEQYF. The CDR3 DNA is TGTGCCAGCAGCACTCCCCCGGGGACAGAGCAGTACTTC.

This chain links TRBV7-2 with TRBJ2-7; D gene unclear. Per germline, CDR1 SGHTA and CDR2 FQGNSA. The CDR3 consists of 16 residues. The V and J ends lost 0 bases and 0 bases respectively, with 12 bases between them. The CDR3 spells CASSLAIGARSYEQYF. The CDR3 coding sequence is TGTGCCAGCAGCTTAGCGATCGGAGCCCGCTCCTACGAGCAGTACTTC.

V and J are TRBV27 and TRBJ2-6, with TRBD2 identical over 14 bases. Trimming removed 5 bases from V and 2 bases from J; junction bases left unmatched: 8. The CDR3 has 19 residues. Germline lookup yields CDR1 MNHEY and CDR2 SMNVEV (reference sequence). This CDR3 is CASSMVPGLAGAGANVLTF. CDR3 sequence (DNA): TGTGCCAGCAGTATGGTCCCGGGACTAGCGGGAGCTGGGGCCAACGTCCTGACTTTC.

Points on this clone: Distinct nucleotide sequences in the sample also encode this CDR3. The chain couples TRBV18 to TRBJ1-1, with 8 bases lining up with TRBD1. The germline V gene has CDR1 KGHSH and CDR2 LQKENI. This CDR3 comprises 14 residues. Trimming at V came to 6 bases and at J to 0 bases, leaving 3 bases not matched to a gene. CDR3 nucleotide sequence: TGTGCCAGCTCCCCGACAGGGGTGAACACTGAAGCTTTCTTT. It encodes CASSPTGVNTEAFF.

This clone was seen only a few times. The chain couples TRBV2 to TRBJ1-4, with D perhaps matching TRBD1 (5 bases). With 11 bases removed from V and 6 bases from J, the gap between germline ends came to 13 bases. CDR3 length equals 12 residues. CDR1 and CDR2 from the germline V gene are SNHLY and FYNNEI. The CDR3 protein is CALRGVDEKLFF. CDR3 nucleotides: TGTGCCTTGAGGGGTGTGGATGAAAAACTGTTTTTT.

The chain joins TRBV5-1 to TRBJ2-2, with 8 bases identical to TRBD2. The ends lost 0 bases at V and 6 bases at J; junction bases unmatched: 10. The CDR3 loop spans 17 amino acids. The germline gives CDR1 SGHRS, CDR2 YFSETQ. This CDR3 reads CASSLDSLAGYAGELFF. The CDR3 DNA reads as TGCGCCAGCAGCTTGGATTCGCTAGCGGGTTACGCCGGGGAGCTGTTTTTT.

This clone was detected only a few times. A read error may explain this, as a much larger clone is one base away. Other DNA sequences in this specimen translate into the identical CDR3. The CDR3 DNA sequence: TGTGCCAGCAGTTTAATCAATGAGCAGTTCTTC. Residues: CASSLINEQFF. V gene TRBV28 combines with J gene TRBJ2-1; no definite D call. The CDR3 loop spans 11 amino acids. Germline V lookup: CDR1 MDHEN, CDR2 SYDVKM. V was trimmed by 2 bases and J by 6 bases, leaving 2 bases between them.

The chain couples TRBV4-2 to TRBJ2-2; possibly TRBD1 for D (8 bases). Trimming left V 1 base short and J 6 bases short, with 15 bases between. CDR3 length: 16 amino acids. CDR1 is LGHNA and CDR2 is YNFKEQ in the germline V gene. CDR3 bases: TGTGCCAGCAGCCAAGTAAACAGGGGGGGCCCCGGGGAGCTGTTTTTT. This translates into CASSQVNRGGPGELFF.

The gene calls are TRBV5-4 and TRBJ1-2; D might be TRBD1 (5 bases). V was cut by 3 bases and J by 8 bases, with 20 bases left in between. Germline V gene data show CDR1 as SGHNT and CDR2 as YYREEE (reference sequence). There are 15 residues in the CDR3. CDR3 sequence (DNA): TGTGCCAGCAGCTCTGGTCCAGGGCGAGCGGGAGGCTACACCTTC. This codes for CASSSGPGRAGGYTF.

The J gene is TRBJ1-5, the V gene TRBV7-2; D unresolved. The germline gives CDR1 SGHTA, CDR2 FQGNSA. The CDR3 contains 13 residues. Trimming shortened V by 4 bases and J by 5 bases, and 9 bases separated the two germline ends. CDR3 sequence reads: CASSWRRDQPQHF. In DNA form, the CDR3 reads TGTGCCAGCAGCTGGAGGAGAGATCAGCCCCAGCATTTT.